The 9 T cell receptor beta chains presented below share a single source sample, sequenced in a study of T cell changes during pregnancy in multiple sclerosis. Here immunoSEQ multiplex PCR was the method, and the copy in TCRdb shows in-frame clones only, minus some. In the table there are some 42,000 clones, approximately 94% of which are singletons. Sequencing used CD4+ T cells from peripheral blood mononuclear cells, obtained in the third trimester of pregnancy. These receptor sequences come from a female donor with multiple sclerosis, enrolled in a pregnancy study.

The DNA of the CDR3 is TGTGCCAGTAGTACAACAGGGGGGGCCTACAATGAGCAGTTCTTC. Protein product: CASSTTGGAYNEQFF. The chain has TRBV19 and TRBJ2-1; D is possibly TRBD1 (8 bases). This CDR3 has 15 residues. With 4 bases removed from V and 2 bases from J, the gap between germline ends came to 12 bases. Germline V lookup: CDR1 LNHDA, CDR2 SQIVND (reference sequence). Full variable domain (rest looked up from reference TRBV19 and TRBJ2-1): DGGITQSPKYLFRKEGQNVTLSCEQNLNHDAMYWYRQDPGQGLRLIYYSQIVNDFQKGDIAEGYSVSREKKESFPLTVTSAQKNPTAFYLCASSTTGGAYNEQFFGPGTRLTVL.

This sequence joins TRBV5-8 and TRBJ2-7, with TRBD2 identical over 11 bases. The germline V gene has CDR1 SGHTS and CDR2 YDEGEE. V trimming: 1 base; J trimming: 9 bases; junction bases outside the gene matches: 3. This CDR3 comprises 13 residues. The CDR3 is CASSLQTSGAQYF. DNA for the CDR3: TGTGCCAGCAGCTTGCAGACTAGCGGGGCGCAGTACTTC.

The chain links TRBV30 to TRBJ2-2; D is perhaps TRBD1 (6 bases). The CDR3 runs to 14 residues. CDR1 is GTSNPN and CDR2 is SVGIG in the germline V gene (reference sequence). V gave up 3 bases and J gave up 1 base, with 9 bases separating them. CDR3 nucleotides: TGTGCCTGGAGAAGGACAGAGAACACCGGGGAGCTGTTTTTT. It is translated as CAWRRTENTGELFF. The full variable domain, rest sourced from reference TRBV30 and TRBJ2-2, is SQTIHQWPATLVQPVGSPLSLECTVEGTSNPNLYWYRQAAGRGLQLLFYSVGIGQISSEVPQNLSASRPQDRQFILSSKKLLLSDSGFYLCAWRRTENTGELFFGEGSRLTVL.

The chain carries TRBV5-1 and TRBJ2-3; TRBD2 aligns across 14 bases. The CDR3 has 16 residues. CDR1 is SGHRS, CDR2 YFSETQ, per germline. V dropped 3 bases and J dropped 2; count of bases not matched to a gene: 2. The CDR3 DNA is TGCGCCAGCAGCTCGGGACTAGCGGGAGTCACAGATACGCAGTATTTT. It codes for CASSSGLAGVTDTQYF.

The chain recombines TRBV6-1 with TRBJ1-5, with unresolved D. The CDR3 totals 16 residues. Germline lookup yields CDR1 MNHNS and CDR2 SASEGT. V lost 0 bases and J 4 bases, leaving 13 bases between the germline ends. CDR3 sequence: CASSEAPGPINQPQHF. CDR3 sequence (DNA): TGTGCCAGCAGTGAAGCGCCGGGTCCGATTAATCAGCCCCAGCATTTT.

The J gene is TRBJ2-7, the V gene TRBV18; 11 nucleotides match TRBD1. V lost 3 bases and J lost 3; bases outside the gene matches: 4. Per germline, CDR1 KGHSH and CDR2 LQKENI. The CDR3 is made up of 15 amino acids. The CDR3 loop is CASSPLGTGGYEQYF. The CDR3 DNA reads TGTGCCAGCTCACCTTTGGGGACAGGGGGCTACGAGCAGTACTTC.

The chain has TRBV5-1 and TRBJ2-1; D might be TRBD2 (6 bases). The CDR3 totals 15 residues. The V gene lost 6 bases and the J gene lost 3 bases, with 16 bases spanning the gap. Germline assignment: CDR1 SGHRS and CDR2 YFSETQ. CDR3 sequence reads: CASKTKLAVYNEQFF. The CDR3 coding sequence is TGCGCCAGCAAAACTAAACTAGCCGTCTACAATGAGCAGTTCTTC.

This chain links TRBV19 with TRBJ1-5; 8 bases are shared with TRBD1. The CDR3 spans 17 residues. Germline CDR1 LNHDA, CDR2 SQIVND (reference sequence). J was trimmed by 7 bases and V by 2 bases; bases with no gene match: 13. The CDR3 DNA follows: TGTGCCAGTAGTATACGGACAGGGTCAATTGGAGAGCAGCCCCAGCATTTT. It translates to CASSIRTGSIGEQPQHF.

In this sample, this clone turned up a few times. The chain employs TRBV2 and TRBJ1-5, with D perhaps matching TRBD1 (6 bases). The CDR3 runs to 14 residues. Trimming cost V 1 base and J 7 bases, with 11 bases left between them. Germline V gene lookup returns CDR1 SNHLY and CDR2 FYNNEI. The CDR3, as DNA: TGTGCCAGCAGTGAAGGGAACAGGGAACAGCCCCAGCATTTT. The encoded protein is CASSEGNREQPQHF.